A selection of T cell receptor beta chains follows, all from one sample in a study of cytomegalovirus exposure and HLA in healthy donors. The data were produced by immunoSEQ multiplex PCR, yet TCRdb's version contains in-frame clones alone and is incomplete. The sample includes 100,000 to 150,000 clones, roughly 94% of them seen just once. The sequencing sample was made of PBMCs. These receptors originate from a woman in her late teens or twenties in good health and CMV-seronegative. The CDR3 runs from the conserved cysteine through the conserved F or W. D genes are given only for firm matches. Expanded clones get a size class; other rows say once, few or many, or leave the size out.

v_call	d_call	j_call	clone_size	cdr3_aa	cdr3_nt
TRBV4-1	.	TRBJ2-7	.	CASSQVQRSYEQYF	TGCGCCAGCAGCCAAGTGCAGCGCTCATACGAGCAGTACTTC
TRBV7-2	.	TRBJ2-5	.	CASSLDPGNQETQYF	TGTGCCAGCAGCTTAGATCCGGGAAACCAAGAGACCCAGTACTTC
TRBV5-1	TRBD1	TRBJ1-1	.	CASSAGRGQGLKAFF	TGCGCCAGCAGCGCCGGGAGGGGACAGGGCCTTAAAGCTTTCTTT
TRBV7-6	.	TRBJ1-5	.	CASSLEAGSNQPQHF	TGTGCCAGCAGCTTAGAGGCAGGGAGCAATCAGCCCCAGCATTTT
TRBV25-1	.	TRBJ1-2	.	CASAGSWATYGYTF	TGTGCCAGCGCGGGGTCATGGGCCACCTATGGCTACACCTTC
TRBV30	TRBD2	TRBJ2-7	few	CAWSLSGPYEQYF	TGTGCCTGGAGTCTTAGCGGGCCCTACGAGCAGTACTTC
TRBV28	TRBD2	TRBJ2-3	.	CASSLGGSGRDTQYF	TGTGCCAGCAGCCTAGGGGGTAGCGGGAGGGATACGCAGTATTTT
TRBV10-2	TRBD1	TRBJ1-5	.	CASRDRGGQPQHF	TGCGCCAGCAGAGACAGGGGGGGGCAGCCCCAGCATTTT
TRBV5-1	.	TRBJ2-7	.	CASSLVQGWEQYF	TGCGCCAGCAGCTTGGTGCAGGGGTGGGAGCAGTACTTC
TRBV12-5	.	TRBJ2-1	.	CASGKVDSLYNEQFF	TGTGCTAGTGGCAAAGTCGACAGCCTTTACAATGAGCAGTTCTTC
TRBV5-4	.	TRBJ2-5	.	CASSVEMGAETQYF	TGTGCCAGCAGCGTTGAAATGGGCGCGGAGACCCAGTACTTC
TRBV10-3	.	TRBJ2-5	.	CAIKISDETQYF	TGTGCCATCAAGATCAGCGATGAGACCCAGTACTTC
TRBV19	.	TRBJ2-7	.	CASSMGGATLYEQYF	TGTGCCAGTAGTATGGGGGGGGCAACTCTTTACGAGCAGTACTTC
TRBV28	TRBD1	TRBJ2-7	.	CASSPGTGSYEQYF	TGTGCCAGCAGCCCCGGGACAGGATCCTACGAGCAGTACTTC
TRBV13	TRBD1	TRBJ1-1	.	CASRSTTYNRGRNTEAFF	TGTGCCAGCAGGTCCACGACCTATAACAGGGGGCGGAACACTGAAGCTTTCTTT
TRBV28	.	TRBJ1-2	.	CASSSYNYGYTF	TGTGCCAGCAGTTCCTACAACTATGGCTACACCTTC
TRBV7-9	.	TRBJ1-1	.	CASSSPRDNLNTEAFF	TGTGCCAGCAGCTCTCCCCGGGACAATCTAAACACTGAAGCTTTCTTT
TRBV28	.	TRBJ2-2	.	CASSPVVTGELFF	TGTGCCAGCAGTCCAGTCGTCACCGGGGAGCTGTTTTTT
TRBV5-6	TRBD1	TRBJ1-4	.	CASSGAGTGFRTNEKLFF	TGTGCCAGCAGCGGAGCCGGGACAGGGTTTAGAACTAATGAAAAACTGTTTTTT
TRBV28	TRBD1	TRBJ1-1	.	CASNEGADGTEAFF	TGTGCCAGCAATGAGGGGGCGGATGGCACTGAAGCTTTCTTT
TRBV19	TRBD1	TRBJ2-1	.	CASSAYRGSNEQFF	TGTGCCAGTAGTGCCTACAGGGGTTCCAATGAGCAGTTCTTC
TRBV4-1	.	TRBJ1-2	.	CASSQDLLARVAGYTF	TGCGCCAGCAGCCAAGATCTACTAGCCAGGGTTGCTGGCTACACCTTC
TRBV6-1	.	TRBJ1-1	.	CASPGSINTEAFF	TGTGCCAGCCCCGGGTCCATAAACACTGAAGCTTTCTTT
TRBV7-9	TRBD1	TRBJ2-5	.	CASSSRDRGQETQYF	TGTGCCAGCAGCTCACGGGACAGGGGACAAGAGACCCAGTACTTC
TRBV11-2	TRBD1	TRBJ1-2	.	CASSFTGGDYGYTF	TGTGCCAGCAGCTTTACAGGGGGAGACTATGGCTACACCTTC
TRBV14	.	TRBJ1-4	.	CASSRGDSTFNEKLFF	TGTGCCAGCAGCAGAGGAGACAGCACCTTTAATGAAAAACTGTTTTTT
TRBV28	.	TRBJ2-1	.	CASSFGRLRDYNEQFF	TGTGCCAGCAGTTTCGGTCGGCTCCGGGACTACAATGAGCAGTTCTTC
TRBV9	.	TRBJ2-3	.	CASSVTGVSTDTQYF	TGTGCCAGCAGCGTAACCGGGGTCAGCACAGATACGCAGTATTTT
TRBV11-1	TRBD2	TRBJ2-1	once	CASSLSSGRGWDEQFF	TGTGCCAGCAGCTTAAGTAGCGGGAGGGGCTGGGATGAGCAGTTCTTC
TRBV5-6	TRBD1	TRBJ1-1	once	CASWGTVSGTEAFF	TGTGCCAGCTGGGGGACAGTCAGTGGCACTGAAGCTTTCTTT
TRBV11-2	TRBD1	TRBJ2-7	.	CASSFLLPDRVFYEQYF	TGTGCCAGCAGCTTTTTACTCCCGGACAGGGTATTCTACGAGCAGTACTTC
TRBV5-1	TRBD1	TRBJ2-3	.	CASSLGTGQGAGTDTQYF	TGCGCCAGCAGCTTGGGCACTGGACAGGGGGCTGGCACAGATACGCAGTATTTT
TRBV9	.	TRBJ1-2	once	CASSVLGSSGYGYTF	TGTGCCAGCAGCGTACTCGGGTCCAGTGGCTATGGCTACACCTTC
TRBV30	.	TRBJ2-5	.	CAWSPRETQYF	TGTGCCTGGAGTCCACGGGAGACCCAGTACTTC
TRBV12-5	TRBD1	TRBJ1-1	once	CASGLEPQGAEAFF	TGTGCTAGTGGTTTGGAGCCCCAGGGGGCTGAAGCTTTCTTT
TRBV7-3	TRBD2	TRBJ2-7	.	CASSVRGGVDYEQYF	TGTGCCAGCAGCGTCCGGGGGGGGGTAGATTACGAGCAGTACTTC
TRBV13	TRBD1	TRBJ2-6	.	CASSLVWTGETGANVLTF	TGTGCCAGCAGCTTAGTATGGACAGGGGAAACCGGGGCCAACGTCCTGACTTTC
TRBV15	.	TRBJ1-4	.	CATSKPRGNEKLFF	TGTGCCACCAGCAAGCCAAGGGGGAATGAAAAACTGTTTTTT
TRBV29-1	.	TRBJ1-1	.	CSVVRSWMNTEAFF	TGCAGCGTTGTGAGGAGTTGGATGAACACTGAAGCTTTCTTT
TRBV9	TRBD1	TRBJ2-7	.	CASSAQGAGYEQYF	TGTGCCAGCTCTGCTCAGGGGGCGGGGTACGAGCAGTACTTC
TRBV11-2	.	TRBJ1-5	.	CASSSVGGGGNQPQHF	TGTGCCAGCAGCTCGGTGGGCGGAGGCGGCAATCAGCCCCAGCATTTT
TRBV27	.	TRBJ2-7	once	CASSPPGHSSYEQYF	TGTGCCAGCAGTCCGCCGGGACACTCCTCCTACGAGCAGTACTTC
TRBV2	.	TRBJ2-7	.	CASLGQLASYEQYF	TGTGCCAGCCTCGGACAGTTGGCCTCCTACGAGCAGTACTTC
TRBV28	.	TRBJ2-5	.	CASSLQGRGQETQYF	TGTGCCAGCAGTCTACAGGGTAGGGGCCAAGAGACCCAGTACTTC
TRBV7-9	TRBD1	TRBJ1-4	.	CASRKRGTGPKKLFF	TGTGCCAGCAGGAAAAGGGGGACAGGTCCGAAAAAACTGTTTTTT
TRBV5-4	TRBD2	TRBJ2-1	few	CASSLSGRGDNEQFF	TGTGCCAGCAGCTTGAGCGGGAGGGGAGACAATGAGCAGTTCTTC
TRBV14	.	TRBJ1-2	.	CASSQEEGGENGYTF	TGTGCCAGCAGCCAAGAGGAGGGAGGGGAGAATGGCTACACCTTC
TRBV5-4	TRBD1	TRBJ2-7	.	CASSSGQGSYEQYF	TGTGCCAGCAGCTCCGGACAGGGGTCCTACGAGCAGTACTTC
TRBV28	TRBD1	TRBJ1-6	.	CASSLTGESSPLHF	TGTGCCAGCAGTCTGACAGGGGAAAGTTCACCCCTCCACTTT
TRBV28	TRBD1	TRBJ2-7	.	CASSLSRDRVYEQYF	TGTGCCAGCAGTTTGTCACGGGACAGGGTTTACGAGCAGTACTTC